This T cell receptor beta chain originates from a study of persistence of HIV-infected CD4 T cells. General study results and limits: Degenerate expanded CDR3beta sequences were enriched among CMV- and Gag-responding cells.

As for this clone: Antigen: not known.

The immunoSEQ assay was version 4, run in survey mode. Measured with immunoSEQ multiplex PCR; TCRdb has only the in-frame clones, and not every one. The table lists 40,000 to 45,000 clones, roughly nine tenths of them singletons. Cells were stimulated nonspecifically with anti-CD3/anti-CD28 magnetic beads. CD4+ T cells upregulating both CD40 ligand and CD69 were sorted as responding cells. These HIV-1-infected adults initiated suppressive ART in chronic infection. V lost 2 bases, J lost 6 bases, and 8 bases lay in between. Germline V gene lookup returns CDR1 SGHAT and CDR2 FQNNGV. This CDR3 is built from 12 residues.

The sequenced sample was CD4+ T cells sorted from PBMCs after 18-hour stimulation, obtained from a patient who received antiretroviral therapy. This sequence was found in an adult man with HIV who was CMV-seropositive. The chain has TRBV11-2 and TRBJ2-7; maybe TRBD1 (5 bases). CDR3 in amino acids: CASSLNRREQYF. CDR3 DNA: TGTGCCAGCAGCTTAAACAGGCGCGAGCAGTACTTC.